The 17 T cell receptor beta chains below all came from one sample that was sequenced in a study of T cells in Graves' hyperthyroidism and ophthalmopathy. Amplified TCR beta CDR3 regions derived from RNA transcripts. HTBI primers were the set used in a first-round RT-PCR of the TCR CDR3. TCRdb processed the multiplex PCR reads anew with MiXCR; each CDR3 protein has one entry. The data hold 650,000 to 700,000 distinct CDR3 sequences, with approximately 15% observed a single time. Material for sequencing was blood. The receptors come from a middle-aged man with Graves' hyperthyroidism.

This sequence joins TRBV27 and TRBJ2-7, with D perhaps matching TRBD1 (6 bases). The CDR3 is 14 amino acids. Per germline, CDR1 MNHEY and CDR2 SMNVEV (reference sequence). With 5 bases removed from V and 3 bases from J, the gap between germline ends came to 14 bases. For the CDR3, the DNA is TGTGCCAGCAGTCTACAGGGTTTGCACTACGAGCAGTACTTC. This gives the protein CASSLQGLHYEQYF.

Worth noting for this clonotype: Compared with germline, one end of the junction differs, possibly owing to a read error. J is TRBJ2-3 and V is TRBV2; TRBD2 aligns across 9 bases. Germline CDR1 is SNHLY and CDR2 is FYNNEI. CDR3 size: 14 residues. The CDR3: CASRPGTSTDTKYF. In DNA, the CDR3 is TGTGCCAGCAGGCCCGGGACTAGCACAGATACGAAGTATTTT.

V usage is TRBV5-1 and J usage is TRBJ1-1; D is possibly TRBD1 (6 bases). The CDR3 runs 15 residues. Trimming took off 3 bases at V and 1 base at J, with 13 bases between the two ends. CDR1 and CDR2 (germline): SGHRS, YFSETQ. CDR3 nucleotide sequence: TGCGCCAGCAGCTCCCCCGGGGGGGCGAACACTGAAGCTTTCTTT. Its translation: CASSSPGGANTEAFF.

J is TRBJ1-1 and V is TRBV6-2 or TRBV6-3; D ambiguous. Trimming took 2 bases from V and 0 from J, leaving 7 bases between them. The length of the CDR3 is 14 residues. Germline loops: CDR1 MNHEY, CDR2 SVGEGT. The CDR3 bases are TGTGCCAGCAGTTACGGCAACATGAACACTGAAGCTTTCTTT. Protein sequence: CASSYGNMNTEAFF.

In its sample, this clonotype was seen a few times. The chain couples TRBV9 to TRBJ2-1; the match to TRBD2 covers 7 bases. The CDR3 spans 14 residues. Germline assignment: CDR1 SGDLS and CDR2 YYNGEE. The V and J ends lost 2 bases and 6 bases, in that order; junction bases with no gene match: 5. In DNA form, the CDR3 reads TGTGCCAGCAGCGTCGGTGTAGCGGGCAATGAGCAGTTCTTC. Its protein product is CASSVGVAGNEQFF.

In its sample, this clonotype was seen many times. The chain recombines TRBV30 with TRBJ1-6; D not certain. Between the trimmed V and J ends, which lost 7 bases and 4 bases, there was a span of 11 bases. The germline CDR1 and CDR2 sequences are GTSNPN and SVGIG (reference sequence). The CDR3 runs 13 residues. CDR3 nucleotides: TGTGCCTTACTACGTGGGTATAATTCACCCCTCCACTTT. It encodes CALLRGYNSPLHF.

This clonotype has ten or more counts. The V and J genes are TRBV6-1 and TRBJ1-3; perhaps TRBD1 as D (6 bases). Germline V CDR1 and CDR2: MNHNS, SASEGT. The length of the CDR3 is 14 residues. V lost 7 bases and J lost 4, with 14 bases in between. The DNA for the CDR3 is TGTGCCAGCACCCCACAGGGATCCGGAAACACCATATATTTT. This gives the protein CASTPQGSGNTIYF.

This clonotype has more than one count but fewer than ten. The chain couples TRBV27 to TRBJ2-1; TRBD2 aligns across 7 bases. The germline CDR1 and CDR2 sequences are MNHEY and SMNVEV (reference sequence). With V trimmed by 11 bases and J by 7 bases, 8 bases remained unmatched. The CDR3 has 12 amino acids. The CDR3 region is CASGGLRNEQFF. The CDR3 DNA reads TGTGCCTCCGGGGGACTAAGAAATGAGCAGTTCTTC.

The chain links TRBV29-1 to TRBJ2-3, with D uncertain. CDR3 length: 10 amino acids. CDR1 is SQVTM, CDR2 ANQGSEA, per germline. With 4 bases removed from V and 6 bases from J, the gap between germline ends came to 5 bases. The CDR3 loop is CSVAVDTQYF. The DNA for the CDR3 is TGCAGCGTTGCAGTGGATACGCAGTATTTT.

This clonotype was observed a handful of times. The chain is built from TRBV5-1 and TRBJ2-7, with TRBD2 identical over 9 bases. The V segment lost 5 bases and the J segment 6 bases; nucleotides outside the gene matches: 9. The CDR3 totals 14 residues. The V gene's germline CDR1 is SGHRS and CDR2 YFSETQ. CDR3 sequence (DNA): TGCGCCAGCAGGGCTAGCGGGGCTCCCGGCGAGCAGTACTTC. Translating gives CASRASGAPGEQYF. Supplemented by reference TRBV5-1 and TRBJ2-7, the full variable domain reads KAGVTQTPRYLIKTRGQQVTLSCSPISGHRSVSWYQQTPGQGLQFLFEYFSETQRNKGNFPGRFSGRQFSNSRSEMNVSTLELGDSALYLCASRASGAPGEQYFGPGTRLTVT.

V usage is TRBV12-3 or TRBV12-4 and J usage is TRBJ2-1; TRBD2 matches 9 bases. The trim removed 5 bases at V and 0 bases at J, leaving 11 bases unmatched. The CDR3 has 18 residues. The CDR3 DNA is TGTGCCAGCAGTCCCGGGCTAGCGGGGCGGGGCTCCTACAATGAGCAGTTCTTC. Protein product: CASSPGLAGRGSYNEQFF.

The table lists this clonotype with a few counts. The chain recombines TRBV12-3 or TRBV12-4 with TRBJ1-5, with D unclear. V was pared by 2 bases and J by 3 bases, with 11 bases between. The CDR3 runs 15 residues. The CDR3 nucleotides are TGTGCCAGCAGTTTAAACCCGACCTTCAATCAGCCCCAGCATTTT. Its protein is CASSLNPTFNQPQHF.

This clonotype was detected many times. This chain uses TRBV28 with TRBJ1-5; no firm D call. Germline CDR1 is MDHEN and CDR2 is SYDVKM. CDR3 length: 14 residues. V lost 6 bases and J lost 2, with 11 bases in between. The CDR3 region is CASSRGRGNQPQHF. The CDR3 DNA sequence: TGTGCCAGCAGCCGAGGGAGGGGCAATCAGCCCCAGCATTTT.

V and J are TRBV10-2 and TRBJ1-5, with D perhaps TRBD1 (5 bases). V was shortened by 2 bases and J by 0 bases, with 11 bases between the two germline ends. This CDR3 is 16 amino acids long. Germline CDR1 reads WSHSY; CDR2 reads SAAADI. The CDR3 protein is CASSEREGNSNQPQHF. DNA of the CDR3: TGCGCCAGCAGTGAGCGGGAGGGGAATAGCAATCAGCCCCAGCATTTT.

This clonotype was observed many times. In DNA form, the CDR3 reads TGTGCCAGCAGTCACGGAGCCGACCGAAGCACAGATACGCAGTATTTT. The encoded protein is CASSHGADRSTDTQYF. The rearrangement joins TRBV2 to TRBJ2-3, with no clear D. Germline loops: CDR1 SNHLY, CDR2 FYNNEI. The CDR3 loop spans 16 amino acids. With 5 bases removed from V and 0 bases from J, the gap between germline ends came to 15 bases.

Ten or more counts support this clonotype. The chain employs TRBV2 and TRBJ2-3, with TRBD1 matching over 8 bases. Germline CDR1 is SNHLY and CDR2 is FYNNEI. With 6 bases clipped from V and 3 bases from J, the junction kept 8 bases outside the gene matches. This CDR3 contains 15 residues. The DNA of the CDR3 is TGTGCCAGCAGCGCTCGCAGGGGGCAAACAGATACGCAGTATTTT. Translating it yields CASSARRGQTDTQYF.

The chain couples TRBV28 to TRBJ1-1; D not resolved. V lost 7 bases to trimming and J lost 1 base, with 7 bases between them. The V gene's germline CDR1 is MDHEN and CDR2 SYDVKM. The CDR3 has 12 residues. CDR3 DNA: TGTGCCAGCATGGCATGGAACACTGAAGCTTTCTTT. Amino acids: CASMAWNTEAFF.